This TCR beta chain originates from a study of OX40 agonist ivuxolimab in advanced cancers. In the study overall: The costimulatory receptor OX40 (CD134) was targeted by ivuxolimab, a fully human IgG2 agonistic monoclonal antibody. Intravenous ivuxolimab was administered to patients every 2 weeks at six dose levels: 0.01, 0.1, 0.3, 1.5, 3 and 10 mg/kg. Of the 50 to 55 patients in dose escalation, about 20 had hepatocellular carcinoma, some 15 had melanoma, 9 had renal cell carcinoma and 9 had head and neck cancer. In the dose-escalation cohort, 75% to 90% of patients were male, and the mean age was 60 years with a range of 23 to 79. Patients were allowed to have had prior anti-PD-1, anti-PD-L1 or anti-CTLA-4 therapy, and approximately 40% of the dose-escalation patients had previously received checkpoint inhibitors. Partial responses occurred in three dose-escalation patients, of whom one had hepatocellular carcinoma and two had cutaneous melanoma. Peripheral TCRbeta sequencing aimed to test whether ivuxolimab altered TCR sequence diversity and caused clonal T-cell expansion. The monotherapy dose-escalation portion (N of about 49 patients) of the phase I ivuxolimab trial is reported in the paper. The paper's findings and limits, for the study overall: Partial responders in the 0.1-3.0 mg/kg groups had among the lowest normalized peripheral clonal expansion, especially among CD8+ T cells. At doses of 0.1 to 3.0 mg/kg, clonal expansion of both CD4+ and CD8+ T cells in blood was seen between baseline and week 6. Antigen specificity was not determined for the clonally expanded peripheral T cells. After ivuxolimab, expanded clones were on average more numerous among CD8+ T cells than among CD4+ T cells. Low levels of normalized T-cell clonal expansion were also seen in some patients who did not respond.

Patients with a history of autoimmune disease or receiving systemic immunosuppression were excluded from the trial. Peripheral blood for TCR sequencing was drawn from every dose cohort at baseline, at cycle 4 day 1 and at cycle 7 day 1. Samples came from an open-label, multicenter, first-in-human phase I dose-escalation trial of ivuxolimab. Adults with locally advanced or metastatic melanoma, renal cell carcinoma, hepatocellular carcinoma or head and neck squamous cell carcinoma were enrolled in the trial. Before TCR sequencing, CD4+ T cells and CD8+ T cells were sorted from peripheral blood as separate populations. As concerns this clone: Its target antigen remains unknown. Per-nucleotide qualities are absent, and no much larger clonotype sits a single base away.

Trimming accounts for 2 bases at V and 7 bases at J, while the number of junction bases matched to no gene is 7. Via the germline V gene, CDR1 is MNHNS and CDR2 SASEGT. Including the terminal cysteine and phenylalanine, the CDR3 comprises 14 residues. Only the CDR3 DNA is retained, 42 bases long and in frame from the first base. Genomic DNA was isolated from the sorted cells so that the TCRbeta CDR3 region could be sequenced. The immunoSEQ Assay was used for sequencing of TCRbeta CDR3 regions. The source is immuneACCESS, and TCRdb retained only in-frame sequences with V and J called. Part of the clones is not carried over; for the studies checked, unresolved V genes explain less than half of this, and the remainder is unexplained. For this sample there are 55,000 to 90,000 clones; approximately 86% appear just once. The ten largest clones add up to 0.86% of the sample.

This specimen was CD4+ or CD8+ T cells sorted from blood, taken in a trial of the OX40 agonist ivuxolimab. The V and J segments used are TRBV6-1 and TRBJ2-5; 7 junctional bases match TRBD2. This TCR was sampled from an adult with an advanced solid tumor such as melanoma, head and neck, liver or kidney cancer. The DNA sequence is TGTGCCAGCAGTGAAACCCCGGGGGAGGGGACCCAGTACTTC. Its protein product is CASSETPGEGTQYF.